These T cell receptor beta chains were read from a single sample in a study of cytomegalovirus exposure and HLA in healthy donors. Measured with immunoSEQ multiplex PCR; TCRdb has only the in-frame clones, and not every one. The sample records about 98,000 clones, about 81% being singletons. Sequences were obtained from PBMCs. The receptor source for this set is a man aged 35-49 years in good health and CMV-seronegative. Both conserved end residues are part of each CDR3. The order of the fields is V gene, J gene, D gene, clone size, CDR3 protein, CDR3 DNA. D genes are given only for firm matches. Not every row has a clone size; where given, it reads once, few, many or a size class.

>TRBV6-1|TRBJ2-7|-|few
CASSETYRLYEQYF
TGTGCCAGCAGTGAAACATATCGCCTCTACGAGCAGTACTTC
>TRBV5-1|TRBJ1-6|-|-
CASSLAPTPDSPLHF
TGCGCCAGCAGCTTGGCCCCGACTCCCGATTCACCCCTCCACTTT
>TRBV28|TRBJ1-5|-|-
CASRLGLNSNQPQHF
TGTGCCAGCAGATTGGGACTGAATAGCAATCAGCCCCAGCATTTT
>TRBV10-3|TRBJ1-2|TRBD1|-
CAISETTGGLKRNYGYTF
TGTGCCATCAGTGAGACGACAGGGGGATTAAAGCGGAACTATGGCTACACCTTC
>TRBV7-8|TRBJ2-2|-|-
CASSLVQGGELFF
TGTGCCAGCAGCTTAGTACAGGGTGGGGAGCTGTTTTTT
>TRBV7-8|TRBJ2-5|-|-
CASSAGGLGETQYF
TGTGCCAGCAGCGCAGGAGGGTTGGGGGAGACCCAGTACTTC
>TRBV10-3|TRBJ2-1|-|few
CAITHRTKNEQFF
TGTGCCATCACCCACAGAACGAAAAATGAGCAGTTCTTC
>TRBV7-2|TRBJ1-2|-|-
CASSLVGAATNYGYTF
TGTGCCAGCAGCTTAGTAGGGGCGGCCACTAACTATGGCTACACCTTC
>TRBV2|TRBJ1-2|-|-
CASTVTGKNYGYTF
TGTGCCAGCACCGTGACAGGCAAGAACTATGGCTACACCTTC
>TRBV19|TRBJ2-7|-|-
CASSIAAGASYEQYF
TGTGCCAGTAGTATAGCTGCGGGGGCTTCTTACGAGCAGTACTTC
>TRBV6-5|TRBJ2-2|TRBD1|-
CASRDRGPNTGELFF
TGTGCCAGCAGGGACAGGGGGCCGAACACCGGGGAGCTGTTTTTT
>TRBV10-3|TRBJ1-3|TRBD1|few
CAIRGDSPSLFYF
TGTGCCATCAGGGGGGACAGCCCGAGCCTCTTTTATTTT
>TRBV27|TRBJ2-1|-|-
CASSPGDSYNEQFF
TGTGCCAGCAGCCCAGGGGACTCCTACAATGAGCAGTTCTTC
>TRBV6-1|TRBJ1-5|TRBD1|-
CASKTGPAQHF
TGTGCCAGCAAGACAGGGCCGGCCCAGCATTTT
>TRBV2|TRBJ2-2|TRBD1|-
CASGNRDRGTGELFF
TGTGCCAGCGGAAACCGGGACAGGGGCACCGGGGAGCTGTTTTTT
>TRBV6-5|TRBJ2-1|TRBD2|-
CASSFLTSGVYNEQFF
TGTGCCAGCAGTTTCCTCACTAGCGGGGTTTACAATGAGCAGTTCTTC
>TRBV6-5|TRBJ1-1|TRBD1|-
CASSPRQGRTEAFF
TGTGCCAGCAGTCCCCGACAGGGTAGGACTGAGGCTTTCTTT
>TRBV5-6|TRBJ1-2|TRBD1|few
CASTVRGLPGGGYTF
TGTGCCAGCACCGTGAGGGGGCTCCCCGGTGGAGGCTACACCTTC
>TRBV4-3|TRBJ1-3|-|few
CASSQEPQGISGNTIYF
TGCGCCAGCAGCCAAGAGCCCCAGGGCATCTCTGGAAACACCATATATTTT